The 23 T cell receptor beta chains listed next were all sequenced from one sample in a study of T cells in Graves' hyperthyroidism and ophthalmopathy (dated by TCRdb to the late 2010s). The method behind the library was multiplex PCR. Sequencing instrument: Illumina HiSeq 2000. Amplification of TCR beta CDR3 regions was carried out from RNA transcripts. The TCR CDR3 was subjected to a first round of RT-PCR using the HTBI primer set and the Qiagen OneStep RT-PCR kit. The public reads were quality trimmed at Q25 with fastp and then assembled into clones with MiXCR by TCRdb, keeping productive beta chains. Rows with one shared CDR3 protein collapse into an entry with the most common genes and DNA. The sample has roughly 630,000 distinct CDR3 sequences on record, 15% to 18% of them singletons. Around 7.8% of the sample goes to the ten largest clones. The sample comprised blood. The receptors come from a woman younger than 45 with Graves' hyperthyroidism.

This clonotype has at least ten counts. V gene TRBV7-2 combines with J gene TRBJ2-7; D perhaps matches TRBD1 (6 bases). There are 15 residues in the CDR3. Germline CDR1 reads SGHTA; CDR2 reads FQGNSA. The ends were cut back, 3 bases at V and 0 bases at J, with 12 bases in the middle. The CDR3 DNA is TGTGCCAGCAGCTTGCAAGGGGGTGACTCCTACGAGCAGTACTTC. This encodes CASSLQGGDSYEQYF.

This clonotype came up a few times. The chain is built from TRBV14 and TRBJ2-7; 9 nucleotides align to TRBD1. The V gene's germline CDR1 is SGHDN and CDR2 FVKESK. V lost 0 bases to trimming and J lost 1 base; unmatched junction nucleotides: 4. The CDR3 is 16 amino acids. The DNA for the CDR3 is TGTGCCAGCAGCCAAGATAGGGGGACAGGGTCCTACGAGCAGTACTTC. The encoded protein is CASSQDRGTGSYEQYF.

This clonotype was detected a few times. V gene TRBV20-1 combines with J gene TRBJ1-3, with D maybe TRBD1 (5 bases). V was trimmed by 1 base and J by 2 bases, leaving 12 bases between them. Per germline, CDR1 DFQATT and CDR2 SNEGSKA (reference sequence). The CDR3 covers 15 residues. Here the CDR3 DNA reads TGCAGTGCTAGAGCGTGGGGCTTGACTGGAAACACCATATATTTT. Translating it yields CSARAWGLTGNTIYF.

This clonotype was detected ten times or more. This chain connects TRBV11-1 to TRBJ1-5; unclear D gene. CDR1 is SGHAT and CDR2 is FQDESV in the germline V gene (reference sequence). The CDR3 covers 13 residues. Trimming shortened V by 3 bases and J by 6 bases, and 9 bases separated the two germline ends. The CDR3 loop is CASSLGIGQPQHF. As DNA, the CDR3 is TGTGCCAGCAGCTTGGGGATCGGTCAGCCCCAGCATTTT.

This clonotype was observed many times. The rearrangement links TRBV3-1 to TRBJ2-7; 10 positions match TRBD2. Germline assignment: CDR1 LGHDT and CDR2 YNNKEL (reference sequence). Trimming cost V 0 bases and J 3 bases; bases outside gene matches: 8. The CDR3 contains 17 residues. The CDR3 DNA reads TGTGCCAGCAGCCAAGATGGGACTAGCGTGGTGATCTACGAGCAGTACTTC. This translates into CASSQDGTSVVIYEQYF.

Many counts were recorded for this clonotype. The chain's CDR3 is CASSQTGDEQYF. CDR3 nucleotide sequence: TGTGCCAGCTCACAGACAGGGGACGAGCAGTACTTC. V gene TRBV18 combines with J gene TRBJ2-7, with TRBD1 identical over 8 bases. CDR3 size: 12 residues. Germline V lookup: CDR1 KGHSH, CDR2 LQKENI. V was pared by 4 bases and J by 5 bases, with 1 base of the junction left unmatched.

The chain recombines TRBV5-1 with TRBJ1-4, with unresolved D. V lost 2 bases to trimming and J lost 3 bases, with 8 bases between them. Looked up from germline, CDR1 is SGHRS and CDR2 is YFSETQ. The CDR3 runs 14 residues. The CDR3 sequence is CASSFMFSNEKLFF. In DNA, the CDR3 is TGCGCCAGCAGCTTTATGTTCTCTAATGAAAAACTGTTTTTT.

This clonotype showed up just a few times. The J gene is TRBJ1-1, the V gene TRBV27; 8 bases fit TRBD1. V trimming: 4 bases; J trimming: 3 bases; junction bases outside the gene matches: 4. CDR1 and CDR2 from the germline V gene are MNHEY and SMNVEV (reference sequence). The CDR3 consists of 14 residues. The CDR3 DNA is TGTGCCAGCAGTTCGGGACAGGTCTACACTGAAGCTTTCTTT. Residues: CASSSGQVYTEAFF.

This clonotype has a handful of counts. V usage is TRBV4-1 and J usage is TRBJ2-7, with D tentatively TRBD1 or TRBD2 (6 bases each). Trimming left V 1 base short and J 4 bases short, with 14 bases between. The germline V gene encodes CDR1 MGHRA and CDR2 YSYEKL. CDR3 size: 15 residues. CDR3 sequence: CASSQGSGANYEQYF. CDR3 bases: TGCGCCAGCAGCCAAGGTTCGGGGGCCAATTACGAGCAGTACTTC.

In this sample, this clonotype turned up many times. This chain links TRBV2 with TRBJ2-1; 8 nucleotides line up with TRBD2. The junction had 7 bases not matched to a gene; V was cut back by 3 bases and J by 6 bases. The CDR3 is 15 amino acids. Germline V gene data show CDR1 as SNHLY and CDR2 as FYNNEI. CDR3 DNA: TGTGCCAGCAGTGATCGGGGACTAGATATCAATGAGCAGTTCTTC. Protein: CASSDRGLDINEQFF.

The chain's CDR3 is CAISDGKGPYEQYF. In nucleotides, the CDR3 is TGTGCCATCAGTGACGGTAAGGGACCCTACGAGCAGTACTTC. The chain uses TRBV10-3 and TRBJ2-7, with D possibly being TRBD1 or TRBD2 (5 bases each). V lost 3 bases to trimming and J lost 2 bases, with 11 bases between them. This CDR3 has 14 amino acids. The germline CDR1 and CDR2 sequences are ENHRY and SYGVKD.

V is TRBV5-4 and J is TRBJ1-6; perhaps TRBD1 as D (5 bases). Germline lookup yields CDR1 SGHNT and CDR2 YYREEE (reference sequence). Deletions cut 1 base from V and 6 bases from J, with 8 bases between. The CDR3 covers 14 residues. This chain's CDR3 is CASSLFQGNSPLHF. In DNA, the CDR3 is TGTGCCAGCAGCTTGTTTCAGGGTAATTCACCCCTCCACTTT.

This clonotype was seen repeatedly, ten times or more. This sequence joins TRBV11-2 and TRBJ1-1, with D maybe TRBD1 (6 bases). The length of the CDR3 is 14 residues. Germline CDR1 reads SGHAT; CDR2 reads FQNNGV. V was shortened by 5 bases and J by 1 base, with 11 bases between the two germline ends. The chain's CDR3 is CASSRPGQNTEAFF. The CDR3 nucleotides are TGTGCCAGCAGCCGGCCGGGACAGAACACTGAAGCTTTCTTT.

There are a few counts of this clonotype. The chain combines TRBV11-3 with TRBJ2-3; 8 positions agree with TRBD2. Trimming at V came to 5 bases and at J to 0 bases, leaving 7 bases not matched to a gene. Germline V CDR1 and CDR2: SGHNT, YENEEA. CDR3 length: 16 residues. The CDR3 nucleotides are TGTGCCAGCAGCCGGGGGGGGGTACTAAGCACAGATACGCAGTATTTT. This codes for CASSRGGVLSTDTQYF.

This clonotype has at least ten counts. The J gene is TRBJ2-7, the V gene TRBV6-1, with a tentative D call TRBD1 (5 bases). CDR3 length equals 13 residues. V lost 6 bases, J lost 5 bases, and 14 bases lay in between. Germline CDR1 MNHNS, CDR2 SASEGT. The DNA for the CDR3 is TGTGCCAGCAGAAGGGGCTCAGAAGACGAGCAGTACTTC. It codes for CASRRGSEDEQYF.

This clonotype has just a few counts. The rearrangement joins TRBV30 to TRBJ2-7; D perhaps matches TRBD2 (6 bases). Germline CDR1 is GTSNPN and CDR2 is SVGIG (reference sequence). The CDR3 is 12 amino acids. Trimming removed 5 bases from V and 4 bases from J, with 12 bases in between. The CDR3 nucleotides are TGTGCCTGGGGCGGACTATCGTACGAGCAGTACTTC. It is translated as CAWGGLSYEQYF.

This clonotype has a single count. The J gene is TRBJ2-2, the V gene TRBV29-1, with 7 bases fitting TRBD2. V gave up 6 bases and J gave up 6 bases; unmatched junction bases: 13. The CDR3 extends over 15 amino acids. Germline-derived CDR1 and CDR2 are SQVTM and ANQGSEA. The DNA of the CDR3 is TGCAGCGTAGGACTAGTGCGAAAAGGATCCGGGGAGCTGTTTTTT. This encodes CSVGLVRKGSGELFF.

This clonotype was recorded once. One base away lies a much larger clone, so this may be a sequencing read error. This chain links TRBV12-3 or TRBV12-4 with TRBJ2-4; weak D call: TRBD1 (7 bases). This CDR3 spans 14 amino acids. The CDR3 DNA reads as TGTGCCAACAGTTTAGGTGGAGGGGGCGGCATTCAGTACTTC. This codes for CANSLGGGGGIQYF.

This clonotype occurred many times. The chain uses TRBV6-1 and TRBJ2-3; 8 bases are a match to TRBD2. The CDR3 has 21 amino acids. The germline CDR1 and CDR2 sequences are MNHNS and SASEGT. Trimming cost V 5 bases and J 0 bases; bases outside gene matches: 22. In DNA, the CDR3 is TGTGCCAGCAGTTTAAAGTGGTGCGGGAGGTCAACCGTTATTAGCACAGATACGCAGTATTTT. It translates to CASSLKWCGRSTVISTDTQYF.

Worth noting for this clonotype: This may be a read error, as it is one base from a much larger clone. V usage is TRBV7-3 and J usage is TRBJ2-2, with 8 bases identical to TRBD1. With 3 bases clipped from V and 6 bases from J, the junction kept 9 bases outside the gene matches. In germline, CDR1 is SGHTA, CDR2 FQGTGA. The length of the CDR3 is 16 residues. This CDR3 reads CASSFGTGGNAGELFF. The CDR3 DNA is TGTGCCAGCAGCTTTGGGACAGGAGGCAACGCCGGGGAGCTGTTTTTT.

This clonotype has a handful of counts. V is TRBV24-1 and J is TRBJ1-2; 7 bases are shared with TRBD1. Germline lookup yields CDR1 KGHDR and CDR2 SFDVKD. The CDR3 totals 17 residues. V gave up 7 bases and J gave up 1 base; unmatched junction bases: 14. DNA of the CDR3: TGTGCCACCAGCGGGCCCCTCCCGACAGGGAATAACTATGGCTACACCTTC. Protein: CATSGPLPTGNNYGYTF.

This clonotype has ten or more counts. This chain uses TRBV27 with TRBJ1-1; maybe TRBD1 (5 bases). The CDR3 has 12 amino acids. The V end lost 5 bases, the J end lost 7 bases, and 11 bases lay between the germline ends. Germline V lookup: CDR1 MNHEY, CDR2 SMNVEV (reference sequence). CDR3 residues: CASSAGTLEAFF. The CDR3 DNA reads as TGTGCCAGCAGTGCCGGGACCCTTGAAGCTTTCTTT.

This clonotype was seen at least ten times. The chain combines TRBV28 with TRBJ2-5, with 13 bases lining up with TRBD2. The trim removed 6 bases at V and 4 bases at J, leaving 8 bases unmatched. The CDR3 spans 16 residues. Germline-derived CDR1 and CDR2 are MDHEN and SYDVKM. DNA for the CDR3: TGTGCCAGCAGCCGAGGACTAGCGGGAGTAATAGAGACCCAGTACTTC. It translates to CASSRGLAGVIETQYF.